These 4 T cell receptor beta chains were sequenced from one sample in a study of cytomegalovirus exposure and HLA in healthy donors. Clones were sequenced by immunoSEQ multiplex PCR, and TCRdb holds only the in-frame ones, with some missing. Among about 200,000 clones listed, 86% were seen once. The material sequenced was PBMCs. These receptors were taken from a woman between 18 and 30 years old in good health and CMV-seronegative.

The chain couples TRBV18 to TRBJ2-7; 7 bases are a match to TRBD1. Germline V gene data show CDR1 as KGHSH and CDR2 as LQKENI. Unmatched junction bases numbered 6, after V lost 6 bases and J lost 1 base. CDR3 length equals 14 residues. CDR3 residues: CASSQRDSSYEQYF. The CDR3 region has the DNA TGTGCCAGCTCCCAGAGGGACAGTTCCTACGAGCAGTACTTC. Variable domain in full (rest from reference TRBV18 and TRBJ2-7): NAGVMQNPRHLVRRRGQEARLRCSPMKGHSHVYWYRQLPEEGLKFMVYLQKENIIDESGMPKERFSAEFPKEGPSILRIQQVVRGDSAAYFCASSQRDSSYEQYFGPGTRLTVT.

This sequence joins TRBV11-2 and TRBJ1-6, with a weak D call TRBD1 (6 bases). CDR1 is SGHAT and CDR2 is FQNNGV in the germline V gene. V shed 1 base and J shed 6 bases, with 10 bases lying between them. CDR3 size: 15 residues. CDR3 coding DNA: TGTGCCAGCAGCTTAGGTCGGGGGGCTAATTCACCCCTCCACTTT. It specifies CASSLGRGANSPLHF.

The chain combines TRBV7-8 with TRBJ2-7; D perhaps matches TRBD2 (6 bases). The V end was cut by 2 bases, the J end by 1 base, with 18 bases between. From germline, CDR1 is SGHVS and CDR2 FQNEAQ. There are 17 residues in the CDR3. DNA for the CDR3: TGTGCCAGCAGCTTAAATACGTACGGGGGAGCTTCCTACGAGCAGTACTTC. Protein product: CASSLNTYGGASYEQYF.

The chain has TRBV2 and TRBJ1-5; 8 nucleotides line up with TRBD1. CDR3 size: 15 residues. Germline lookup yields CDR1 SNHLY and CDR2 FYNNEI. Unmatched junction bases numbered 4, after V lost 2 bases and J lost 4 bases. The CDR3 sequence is CASSELRQGNQPQHF. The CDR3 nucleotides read TGTGCCAGCAGTGAATTACGACAGGGGAATCAGCCCCAGCATTTT.